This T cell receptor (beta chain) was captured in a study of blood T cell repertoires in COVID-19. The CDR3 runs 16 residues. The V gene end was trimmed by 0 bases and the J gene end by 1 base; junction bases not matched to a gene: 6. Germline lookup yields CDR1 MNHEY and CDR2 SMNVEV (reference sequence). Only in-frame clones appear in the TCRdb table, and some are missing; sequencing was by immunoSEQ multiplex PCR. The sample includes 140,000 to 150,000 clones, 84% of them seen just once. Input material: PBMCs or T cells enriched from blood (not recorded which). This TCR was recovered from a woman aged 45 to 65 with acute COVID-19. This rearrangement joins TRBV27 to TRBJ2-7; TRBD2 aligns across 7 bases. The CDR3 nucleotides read TGTGCCAGCAGTTTATCCGATCTAGCGGCATCCTACGAGCAGTACTTC. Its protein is CASSLSDLAASYEQYF.